The 26 T cell receptor beta chains below come from one sample, sequenced in a study of blood T cell repertoires in COVID-19. The table came from immunoSEQ multiplex PCR; TCRdb's copy has only in-frame clones and leaves some out. The sample lists about 130,000 clones, 81% occurring once. The sequenced sample was peripheral blood. These receptors were obtained from an older woman with active or convalescent COVID-19.

The V gene is TRBV6-1, the J gene TRBJ2-2; D is possibly TRBD1 (6 bases). Germline V lookup: CDR1 MNHNS, CDR2 SASEGT. The CDR3 totals 16 residues. The germline V and J ends were trimmed by 4 bases and 4 bases, with 16 bases remaining between them. CDR3 protein: CASSGQGNEFTGELFF. In DNA, the CDR3 is TGTGCCAGCAGTGGTCAGGGGAATGAATTCACCGGGGAGCTGTTTTTT.

The rearrangement links TRBV28 to TRBJ1-2; 8 positions match TRBD1. This CDR3 region has 17 residues. V gave up 6 bases and J gave up 4 bases; unmatched junction bases: 16. The germline gives CDR1 MDHEN, CDR2 SYDVKM. Written as DNA, the CDR3 is TGTGCCAGCAGCCCCCCGGGTAGGCAGGGGGCTGGCTATGGCTACACCTTC. Encoded protein: CASSPPGRQGAGYGYTF.

The genes are TRBV28 and TRBJ1-4; no clear D gene. The CDR3 covers 15 residues. V dropped 5 bases and J dropped 8 bases, with 18 bases sitting between them. Per germline, CDR1 MDHEN and CDR2 SYDVKM. DNA for the CDR3: TGTGCCAGCAGTACCCCTGAGGGCAACCGGGAAAAACTGTTTTTT. It encodes CASSTPEGNREKLFF.

V is TRBV3-1 (or the pseudogene TRBV3-2) and J is TRBJ1-1, with 8 bases that match TRBD1. The CDR3 has 13 amino acids. The J segment lost 6 bases and the V segment lost 7 bases, leaving 7 bases of the junction unmatched. Per the germline V gene, CDR1 is LGHDT and CDR2 is YNNKEL (reference sequence). The CDR3 bases are TGTGCCAGCAAAAGGCAGACAGGGGCTGAAGCTTTCTTT. Translation gives CASKRQTGAEAFF.

This clone has just one count. The chain recombines TRBV10-3 with TRBJ2-5; D unresolved. The ends were cut back, 2 bases at V and 5 bases at J, with 6 bases in the middle. The CDR3 has 12 amino acids. Germline V CDR1 and CDR2: ENHRY, SYGVKD. The CDR3 here is CAISENSETQYF. In DNA, the CDR3 is TGTGCCATCAGTGAGAATTCGGAGACCCAGTACTTC.

The chain joins TRBV7-9 to TRBJ1-1; D unresolved. Germline lookup yields CDR1 SEHNR and CDR2 FQNEAQ (reference sequence). This CDR3 contains 16 residues. The germline V and J ends were trimmed by 1 base and 1 base, with 13 bases remaining between them. CDR3 bases: TGTGCCAGCAGCTTAGGCGGCAAGAGGGCGAACACTGAAGCTTTCTTT. Translation: CASSLGGKRANTEAFF. The full variable domain, rest sourced from reference TRBV7-9 and TRBJ1-1, is DTGVSQNPRHKITKRGQNVTFRCDPISEHNRLYWYRQTLGQGPEFLTYFQNEAQLEKSRLLSDRFSAERPKGSFSTLEIQRTEQGDSAMYLCASSLGGKRANTEAFFGQGTRLTVV.

The chain joins TRBV29-1 to TRBJ1-1; no reliable D call. The V end was cut by 4 bases, the J end by 0 bases, with 12 bases between. The CDR3 length is 14 residues. The V gene's germline CDR1 is SQVTM and CDR2 ANQGSEA. This CDR3 reads CSVVLGSMNTEAFF. In DNA form, the CDR3 reads TGCAGCGTTGTTCTGGGGAGCATGAACACTGAAGCTTTCTTT.

This clone was counted at least ten times. The genes are TRBV6-5 and TRBJ1-1; 8 positions match TRBD1. Unmatched junction bases numbered 7, after V lost 4 bases and J lost 3 bases. Germline V lookup: CDR1 MNHEY, CDR2 SVGAGI. CDR3 size: 15 residues. The CDR3 is CASSFNRGEDTEAFF. The DNA of the CDR3 is TGTGCCAGCAGTTTCAACAGGGGGGAGGACACTGAAGCTTTCTTT.

The table lists this clone with a few counts. The rearrangement links TRBV2 to TRBJ2-1; 10 bases map to TRBD1. The CDR3 has 15 amino acids. Germline lookup yields CDR1 SNHLY and CDR2 FYNNEI. The junction had 5 bases not matched to a gene; V was cut back by 4 bases and J by 5 bases. The CDR3 sequence: CASSAGQGTHNEQFF. In DNA, the CDR3 is TGTGCCAGCAGTGCGGGACAGGGGACCCACAATGAGCAGTTCTTC.

This clone was seen a handful of times. V usage is TRBV5-1 and J usage is TRBJ1-1; D perhaps matches TRBD1 (5 bases). CDR3 length: 16 residues. The ends were cut back, 0 bases at V and 1 base at J, with 13 bases in the middle. The germline V gene encodes CDR1 SGHRS and CDR2 YFSETQ. DNA of the CDR3: TGCGCCAGCAGCTTGGGAGTGAGGCAGGGGAACACTGAAGCTTTCTTT. Its translation: CASSLGVRQGNTEAFF.

V gene TRBV18 combines with J gene TRBJ2-7; 14 bases are a match to TRBD2. Germline V CDR1 and CDR2: KGHSH, LQKENI. J was trimmed by 3 bases and V by 6 bases; bases with no gene match: 4. This CDR3 is built from 15 residues. For the CDR3, the DNA is TGTGCCAGCTCTTTCGGGACTAGCGGGAGCTACGAGCAGTACTTC. Translating gives CASSFGTSGSYEQYF.

This chain links TRBV9 with TRBJ2-5; 15 bases line up with TRBD2. Losses at the gene ends were 4 bases for V and 5 bases for J; bases not matched to a gene: 9. The CDR3 runs 17 residues. CDR1 is SGDLS, CDR2 YYNGEE, per germline. The CDR3 bases are TGTGCCAGCAGCCCAGGACTAGCGGGGGGGCCGCGGGAGACCCAGTACTTC. Its protein is CASSPGLAGGPRETQYF.

This clone came up once. The same CDR3 also results from other DNA sequences found in this sample. The rearrangement uses TRBV6-1 and TRBJ2-3; 9 bases align to TRBD2. Looked up from germline, CDR1 is MNHNS and CDR2 is SASEGT. The V gene end was trimmed by 2 bases and the J gene end by 2 bases; junction bases not matched to a gene: 5. The CDR3 loop spans 16 amino acids. The CDR3 coding sequence is TGTGCCAGCAGTGAAATTGCGGGAGGGCCCACAGATACGCAGTATTTT. Translation: CASSEIAGGPTDTQYF.

This clone rates as large. This may be a read error: a much more frequent sequence differs by one nucleotide. Other DNA sequences of this sample code for an identical CDR3. This CDR3 reads CASRFPSRERPGVGRENNEQFF. CDR3 coding DNA: TGTGCCAGCAGGTTTCCATCCAGGGAGCGGCCGGGGGTGGGGCGGGAGAACAATGAGCAGTTCTTC. V usage is TRBV28 and J usage is TRBJ2-1; 7 bases are a match to TRBD2. The CDR3 totals 22 residues. The J segment lost 5 bases and the V segment lost 6 bases, leaving 31 bases of the junction unmatched. Per the germline V gene, CDR1 is MDHEN and CDR2 is SYDVKM.

This clone was counted a single time. This chain connects TRBV19 to TRBJ1-5; D uncertain. From germline, CDR1 is LNHDA and CDR2 SQIVND (reference sequence). V lost 0 bases, J lost 2 bases, and 14 bases lay in between. CDR3 length: 17 amino acids. The CDR3, as DNA: TGTGCCAGTAGTATAGATCTTGCGGGAGTCGGCAATCAGCCCCAGCATTTT. It codes for CASSIDLAGVGNQPQHF.

The V gene is TRBV6-2 or TRBV6-3, the J gene TRBJ2-7, with TRBD2 matching 12 bases. V trimming: 2 bases; J trimming: 6 bases; junction bases outside the gene matches: 5. Germline-derived CDR1 and CDR2 are MNHEY and SVGEGT. CDR3 length: 15 amino acids. The CDR3 spells CASSYGGLAGSEQYF. CDR3 sequence (DNA): TGTGCCAGCAGTTACGGCGGACTAGCGGGGAGCGAGCAGTACTTC.

The rearrangement uses TRBV19 and TRBJ2-7, with TRBD2 matching 7 bases. The length of the CDR3 is 16 residues. Germline V gene data show CDR1 as LNHDA and CDR2 as SQIVND (reference sequence). Trimming at V came to 5 bases and at J to 3 bases, leaving 13 bases not matched to a gene. This chain's CDR3 is CASSPLASGMLYEQYF. The CDR3, as DNA: TGTGCCAGTAGTCCCCTCGCTAGCGGAATGCTCTACGAGCAGTACTTC. Filled out from reference TRBV19 and TRBJ2-7, the complete variable domain reads DGGITQSPKYLFRKEGQNVTLSCEQNLNHDAMYWYRQDPGQGLRLIYYSQIVNDFQKGDIAEGYSVSREKKESFPLTVTSAQKNPTAFYLCASSPLASGMLYEQYFGPGTRLTVT.

The chain links TRBV28 to TRBJ1-5; unclear D gene. The CDR3 spans 12 residues. Germline V gene lookup returns CDR1 MDHEN and CDR2 SYDVKM. V was shortened by 6 bases and J by 6 bases, with 9 bases between the two germline ends. CDR3 nucleotide sequence: TGTGCCAGCAGCTTTCTTCTTCAGCCCCAGCATTTT. Translating it yields CASSFLLQPQHF.

V usage is TRBV6-6 and J usage is TRBJ1-1, with no clear D. Germline V CDR1 and CDR2: MNHNY, SVGAGI (reference sequence). The CDR3 loop spans 13 amino acids. V was pared by 5 bases and J by 1 base, with 8 bases between. The CDR3 region is CASSGLGNTEAFF. The CDR3 bases are TGTGCCAGCAGTGGACTGGGGAACACTGAAGCTTTCTTT.

The V and J genes are TRBV7-9 and TRBJ1-2, with TRBD1 matching 8 bases. The V gene's germline CDR1 is SEHNR and CDR2 FQNEAQ (reference sequence). The CDR3 loop spans 16 amino acids. The V gene end was trimmed by 0 bases and the J gene end by 7 bases; junction bases not matched to a gene: 10. In DNA form, the CDR3 reads TGTGCCAGCAGCTTAGCGTACGGCAGGGGGCTTATTGGCTACACCTTC. It translates to CASSLAYGRGLIGYTF.

The J gene is TRBJ1-5, the V gene TRBV21-1; whether TRBD1, the table's D call, matches the DNA was not checked. TRBV21-1 is listed as a pseudogene. The CDR3 extends over 16 amino acids. As DNA, the CDR3 is TGTGCCAGCATCAAGGGACACGGAAGAGAGAAACAGCCCCAGCATTTT. Encoded protein: CASIKGHGREKQPQHF.

This chain uses TRBV19 with TRBJ2-3; D possibly corresponds to TRBD1 (7 bases). The CDR3 is 15 residues long. Germline CDR1 LNHDA, CDR2 SQIVND (reference sequence). The ends were cut back, 5 bases at V and 0 bases at J, with 12 bases in the middle. The CDR3 bases are TGTGCCAGTAGTTCCGCAGGGGGGAGCACAGATACGCAGTATTTT. Protein sequence: CASSSAGGSTDTQYF.

This chain links TRBV2 with TRBJ2-7, with TRBD1 as a possible D gene (6 bases). The germline gives CDR1 SNHLY, CDR2 FYNNEI. The CDR3 has 13 residues. With 6 bases removed from V and 2 bases from J, the gap between germline ends came to 11 bases. CDR3: CASRPDRTYEQYV. The CDR3 nucleotides read TGTGCCAGCAGGCCCGACAGGACCTACGAGCAGTACGTC.

The V gene is TRBV6-2 or TRBV6-3, the J gene TRBJ1-2; maybe TRBD1 (5 bases). The CDR3 sequence is 15 residues long. V gave up 5 bases and J gave up 4 bases, with 17 bases separating them. CDR1 MNHEY and CDR2 SVGEGT come from the germline V gene. The CDR3 region has the DNA TGTGCCAGCAGTAGGGAGGCAGGGTCGGTCTATGGCTACACCTTC. This gives the protein CASSREAGSVYGYTF.

The chain employs TRBV28 and TRBJ2-7; D perhaps matches TRBD1 (5 bases). The CDR3 runs 14 residues. V lost 3 bases and J 0 bases, leaving 9 bases between the germline ends. Germline V gene lookup returns CDR1 MDHEN and CDR2 SYDVKM. The CDR3 loop reads CASSFTQGSYEQYF. The CDR3 DNA sequence: TGTGCCAGCAGTTTCACCCAGGGCTCCTACGAGCAGTACTTC. Variable domain in full (rest from reference TRBV28 and TRBJ2-7): DVKVTQSSRYLVKRTGEKVFLECVQDMDHENMFWYRQDPGLGLRLIYFSYDVKMKEKGDIPEGYSVSREKKERFSLILESASTNQTSMYLCASSFTQGSYEQYFGPGTRLTVT.

In nucleotides, the CDR3 is TGTGCCAGCAGCTTGGGTCTAGTTCGGAGCTACGAGCAGTACTTC. Translation: CASSLGLVRSYEQYF. This rearrangement joins TRBV5-4 to TRBJ2-7; D is undetermined. Germline V gives CDR1 SGHNT, CDR2 YYREEE (reference sequence). Trimming took 0 bases from V and 3 from J, leaving 13 bases between them. This CDR3 is 15 amino acids long.